A single sample is the source of the 16 T cell receptor beta chains below, sequenced in a study of regulatory T cells in long-lasting Graves disease. The time point denotes: newly diagnosed GD, antithyroid drugs for less than 3 months. There was RNA extracted from PBMCs, and the TCR library was made from it. Sequencing libraries for TCR beta were prepared with iRepertoire HTBI primers and Arm-PCR of CDR3 regions. TCRdb reanalysed the multiplex PCR reads using MiXCR and keeps one entry per CDR3 protein. The repertoire holds over 200,000 distinct CDR3 sequences, about 18% seen once, with approximately 20% in the top ten. This material consisted of peripheral blood mononuclear cells (PBMCs), taken at new diagnosis, from a patient treated with antithyroid drugs. The source of these receptors is a female donor with Graves disease.

The table lists this clonotype with many counts. The chain is built from TRBV29-1 and TRBJ2-5; either TRBD1 or TRBD2 may fit D (5 bases each). Germline CDR1 is SQVTM and CDR2 is ANQGSEA. The CDR3 loop spans 14 amino acids. Trimming left V 3 bases short and J 5 bases short, with 16 bases between. CDR3 sequence: CSVEASTGRETQYF. The CDR3 coding sequence is TGCAGCGTTGAGGCCTCGACGGGGCGGGAGACCCAGTACTTC.

This clonotype has at least ten counts. This chain joins TRBV7-8 and TRBJ2-1; a weak D match, TRBD1 (7 bases). Germline V gene sequence: CDR1 SGHVS, CDR2 FQNEAQ. Between the trimmed V and J ends, which lost 2 bases and 3 bases, there was a span of 29 bases. The CDR3 spans 21 residues. CDR3 protein: CASSLFPGGLWPSRDYNEQFF. Here the CDR3 DNA reads TGTGCCAGCAGCTTATTCCCAGGGGGTCTCTGGCCCTCGCGGGACTACAATGAGCAGTTCTTC.

The table lists this clonotype with many counts. The CDR3 coding sequence is TGTGCCAACGGGACCACTCGTCCACAAGAGACCCAGTACTTC. This encodes CANGTTRPQETQYF. This sequence joins TRBV28 and TRBJ2-5; perhaps D is TRBD1 or TRBD2 (5 bases each). The V end lost 10 bases, the J end lost 2 bases, and 17 bases lay between the germline ends. Germline values: CDR1 MDHEN, CDR2 SYDVKM. This CDR3 spans 14 amino acids.

This clonotype was observed many times. The chain combines TRBV2 with TRBJ2-1, with D uncertain. V lost 7 bases, J lost 0 bases, and 10 bases lay in between. Germline CDR1 is SNHLY and CDR2 is FYNNEI. This CDR3 has 14 amino acids. CDR3: CASNGQSSYNEQFF. In nucleotides, the CDR3 is TGTGCCAGCAATGGCCAGAGCTCCTACAATGAGCAGTTCTTC.

CDR3 coding DNA: TGCGCCAGCAGCTTGGGGGGGCGGGAGCACGAGCAGTTCTTC. This translates into CASSLGGREHEQFF. The V and J genes are TRBV5-1 and TRBJ2-1; tentatively, D is TRBD2 (7 bases). In germline, CDR1 is SGHRS, CDR2 YFSETQ. The CDR3 is 14 residues long. Trimming pared 0 bases from V and 10 bases from J, leaving 14 bases between. The full variable domain, its missing parts supplied by reference TRBV5-1 and TRBJ2-1, is KAGVTQTPRYLIKTRGQQVTLSCSPISGHRSVSWYQQTPGQGLQFLFEYFSETQRNKGNFPGRFSGRQFSNSRSEMNVSTLELGDSALYLCASSLGGREHEQFFGPGTRLTVL.

In this sample, this clonotype turned up many times. The chain is built from TRBV2 and TRBJ1-1; D unresolved. Germline lookup yields CDR1 SNHLY and CDR2 FYNNEI. CDR3 size: 14 residues. Trimming stripped 7 bases from V and 2 bases from J, with 14 bases between. The CDR3 sequence: CASIGETQNTEAFF. In DNA, the CDR3 is TGTGCCAGCATCGGGGAGACACAAAACACTGAAGCTTTCTTT.

The chain combines TRBV9 with TRBJ2-1; tentatively, D is TRBD1 (5 bases). The CDR3 sequence is 14 residues long. V was clipped by 1 base and J by 9 bases, with 14 bases between them. Germline V lookup: CDR1 SGDLS, CDR2 YYNGEE. The CDR3, as DNA: TGTGCCAGCAGCGTACAGGGAAGTTCTGGTGAGCAGTTCTTC. This codes for CASSVQGSSGEQFF. The variable domain in full, with the rest retrieved from reference TRBV9 and TRBJ2-1, is DSGVTQTPKHLITATGQRVTLRCSPRSGDLSVYWYQQSLDQGLQFLIQYYNGEERAKGNILERFSAQQFPDLHSELNLSSLELGDSALYFCASSVQGSSGEQFFGPGTRLTVL.

This clonotype was recorded many times. V usage is TRBV29-1 and J usage is TRBJ1-2, with D possibly matching TRBD1 (6 bases). This CDR3 region has 12 residues. Germline V gives CDR1 SQVTM, CDR2 ANQGSEA. V lost 5 bases, J lost 6 bases, and 13 bases lay in between. This chain's CDR3 is CSVSQGRDGYTF. CDR3 DNA: TGCAGCGTTTCCCAGGGGAGAGATGGCTACACCTTC. Full variable domain (missing parts from reference TRBV29-1 and TRBJ1-2): SAVISQKPSRDICQRGTSLTIQCQVDSQVTMMFWYRQQPGQSLTLIATANQGSEATYESGFVIDKFPISRPNLTFSTLTVSNMSPEDSSIYLCSVSQGRDGYTFGSGTRLTVV.

This clonotype was observed many times. The genes are TRBV15 and TRBJ1-2; 8 bases align to TRBD1. Germline-derived CDR1 and CDR2 are LNHNV and YYDKDF (reference sequence). The length of the CDR3 is 15 residues. V was clipped by 3 bases and J by 2 bases; unmatched bases: 5. CDR3 in amino acids: CATSREGQANYGYTF. The CDR3 coding sequence is TGTGCCACCAGCAGGGAGGGACAGGCGAACTATGGCTACACCTTC.

This clonotype was observed at least ten times. The V gene is TRBV18, the J gene TRBJ1-1, with TRBD1 matching 7 bases. The CDR3 covers 16 residues. Trimming cost V 3 bases and J 3 bases; bases outside gene matches: 10. Germline V gives CDR1 KGHSH, CDR2 LQKENI. CDR3 sequence reads: CASSPMTGNRDTEAFF. Written as DNA, the CDR3 is TGTGCCAGCTCACCGATGACAGGGAATAGGGACACTGAAGCTTTCTTT. Drawing the rest from reference TRBV18 and TRBJ1-1, the complete variable domain is NAGVMQNPRHLVRRRGQEARLRCSPMKGHSHVYWYRQLPEEGLKFMVYLQKENIIDESGMPKERFSAEFPKEGPSILRIQQVVRGDSAAYFCASSPMTGNRDTEAFFGQGTRLTVV.

This clonotype occurred many times. V is TRBV29-1 and J is TRBJ2-7; the match to TRBD2 covers 7 bases. The CDR3 consists of 13 residues. Germline V CDR1 and CDR2: SQVTM, ANQGSEA. J was trimmed by 2 bases and V by 3 bases; bases with no gene match: 4. The CDR3 nucleotides are TGCAGCGTTGACGGGGGGTCTACCTACGAGCAGTACTTC. This sequence encodes CSVDGGSTYEQYF.

The table lists this clonotype with many counts. The chain carries TRBV24-1 and TRBJ2-3; possibly TRBD2 for D (5 bases). This CDR3 has 16 amino acids. Trimming removed 1 base at V and 2 bases at J, with 12 bases between. CDR1 and CDR2 (germline): KGHDR, SFDVKD. CDR3 nucleotides: TGTGCCACCAGTGATTTTATCCGGGGTAACACAGATACGCAGTATTTT. Amino acids: CATSDFIRGNTDTQYF.

This clonotype appeared many times. The gene calls are TRBV12-3 or TRBV12-4 and TRBJ2-3, with 11 bases lining up with TRBD2. Trimming took 6 bases from V and 1 from J; bases not matched to a gene: 3. The CDR3 length is 15 residues. The CDR3 spells CASRLAGDGTDTQYF. The CDR3 DNA sequence: TGTGCCAGCAGACTAGCGGGAGACGGCACAGATACGCAGTATTTT.

This clonotype has at least ten counts. The chain links TRBV20-1 to TRBJ2-1; TRBD1 might be the D (5 bases). Germline V CDR1 and CDR2: DFQATT, SNEGSKA (reference sequence). V dropped 0 bases and J dropped 8 bases, with 11 bases sitting between them. The CDR3 covers 13 residues. The CDR3 DNA sequence: TGCAGTGCTAGAGATTCAGGGTGGGATGAGCAGTTCTTC. Translating gives CSARDSGWDEQFF.

This clonotype appeared many times. The rearrangement joins TRBV7-9 to TRBJ1-4, with D unresolved. The CDR3 runs 17 residues. Germline values: CDR1 SEHNR, CDR2 FQNEAQ (reference sequence). V lost 0 bases and J lost 6, with 17 bases in between. In nucleotides, the CDR3 is TGTGCCAGCAGCTTAGCGCAAGGGAGCGGCCTGGATGAAAAACTGTTTTTT. Protein product: CASSLAQGSGLDEKLFF.

The V and J genes are TRBV6-1 and TRBJ1-1; 10 nucleotides match TRBD1. The V gene end was trimmed by 9 bases and the J gene end by 6 bases; junction bases not matched to a gene: 13. The CDR3 covers 15 residues. The V gene's germline CDR1 is MNHNS and CDR2 SASEGT. CDR3 residues: CASRPQTGGDPEAFF. In DNA, the CDR3 is TGTGCCAGTCGGCCGCAGACAGGGGGCGACCCTGAAGCTTTCTTT.